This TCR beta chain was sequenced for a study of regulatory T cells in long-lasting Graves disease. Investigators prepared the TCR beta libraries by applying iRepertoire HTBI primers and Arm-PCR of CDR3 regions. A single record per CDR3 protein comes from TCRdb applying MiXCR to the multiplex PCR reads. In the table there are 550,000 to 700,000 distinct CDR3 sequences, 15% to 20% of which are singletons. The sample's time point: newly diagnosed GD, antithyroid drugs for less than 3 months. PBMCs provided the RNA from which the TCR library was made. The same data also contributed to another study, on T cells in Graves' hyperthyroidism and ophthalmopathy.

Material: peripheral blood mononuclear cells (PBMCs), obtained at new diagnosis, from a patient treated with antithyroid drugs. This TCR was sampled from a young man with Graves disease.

In DNA, the CDR3 is TGTGCATCCACCGTATCTGCAGGAGCGGGCACAGATACGCAGTATTTT. Protein: CASTVSAGAGTDTQYF. The gene calls are TRBV9 and TRBJ2-3, with D possibly being TRBD2 (5 bases). Germline V gene sequence: CDR1 SGDLS, CDR2 YYNGEE. The CDR3 has 16 amino acids. Full variable domain (rest looked up from reference TRBV9 and TRBJ2-3): DSGVTQTPKHLITATGQRVTLRCSPRSGDLSVYWYQQSLDQGLQFLIQYYNGEERAKGNILERFSAQQFPDLHSELNLSSLELGDSALYFCASTVSAGAGTDTQYFGPGTRLTVL.